What follows are 14 T cell receptor beta chains derived from one specimen sequenced in a study of cytomegalovirus exposure and HLA in healthy donors. Vbeta (60) and Jbeta (13) primers were used in the PCR. Assay: immunoSEQ multiplex PCR; the TCRdb copy retains only in-frame clones and omits some. The sample has some 120,000 clones; approximately 80% are singletons. Source material: PBMCs. The receptors were sampled from a human donor in good health.

CDR3 sequence (DNA): TGTGCCAGCAGTCAATCCGGGACAGGGGTCTCGTCGGACTATGGCTACACCTTC. Translation gives CASSQSGTGVSSDYGYTF. V usage is TRBV27 and J usage is TRBJ1-2, with 10 nucleotides matching TRBD1. V lost 5 bases, J lost 3 bases, and 15 bases stayed unmatched. The CDR3 is 18 amino acids. Germline assignment: CDR1 MNHEY and CDR2 SMNVEV (reference sequence).

J is TRBJ1-5 and V is TRBV30; tentatively, D is TRBD1 (5 bases). The CDR3 sequence is 15 residues long. The germline V and J ends were trimmed by 2 bases and 0 bases, with 11 bases remaining between them. Germline values: CDR1 GTSNPN, CDR2 SVGIG (reference sequence). The CDR3 DNA sequence: TGTGCCTGGAGTCCTTGGGGGGGTAGCAATCAGCCCCAGCATTTT. Protein: CAWSPWGGSNQPQHF.

The genes are TRBV29-1 and TRBJ2-7, with TRBD2 matching 11 bases. CDR3 length equals 14 residues. CDR1 is SQVTM and CDR2 is ANQGSEA in the germline V gene. The junction had 9 bases not matched to a gene; V was cut back by 4 bases and J by 7 bases. The CDR3 sequence: CSVGVAGGPREQYF. Here the CDR3 DNA reads TGCAGCGTTGGCGTAGCGGGAGGGCCACGAGAGCAGTACTTC.

The chain recombines TRBV4-1 with TRBJ2-1; a weak D match, TRBD2 (6 bases). The CDR3 loop spans 17 amino acids. Germline lookup yields CDR1 MGHRA and CDR2 YSYEKL. Between the trimmed V and J ends, which lost 3 bases and 1 base, there was a span of 16 bases. The CDR3 sequence: CASSHPSLAGSYNEQFF. The CDR3 DNA is TGCGCCAGCAGCCATCCGTCGTTGGCGGGGTCCTACAATGAGCAGTTCTTC.

This chain links TRBV12-5 with TRBJ2-5; 7 positions agree with TRBD1. Unmatched junction bases numbered 2, after V lost 6 bases and J lost 1 base. CDR3 length: 13 amino acids. Per the germline V gene, CDR1 is LGHNT and CDR2 is FRNRAP. As DNA, the CDR3 is TGTGCTAGTGGGAGGACAGGCCAAGAGACCCAGTACTTC. Its translation is CASGRTGQETQYF.

This chain uses TRBV5-1 with TRBJ1-1; D not certain. The CDR3 runs to 12 residues. CDR1 and CDR2 (germline): SGHRS, YFSETQ. The V and J ends lost 4 bases and 6 bases respectively, with 10 bases between them. The CDR3 sequence: CASSPPGSEAFF. As DNA, the CDR3 is TGCGCCAGCAGCCCCCCGGGTTCTGAAGCTTTCTTT.

The rearrangement links TRBV7-6 to TRBJ1-1; the D gene is possibly TRBD1 (5 bases). CDR3 size: 14 residues. Germline CDR1 is SGHVS and CDR2 is FNYEAQ. Between the trimmed V and J ends, which lost 5 bases and 1 base, there was a span of 11 bases. The CDR3 is CASSPREGNTEAFF. The CDR3 DNA follows: TGTGCCAGCAGCCCCAGGGAGGGGAACACTGAAGCTTTCTTT.

The chain has TRBV19 and TRBJ2-1, with 9 bases aligning to TRBD2. The CDR3 is 18 residues long. The germline CDR1 and CDR2 sequences are LNHDA and SQIVND (reference sequence). V lost 5 bases to trimming and J lost 0 bases; unmatched junction nucleotides: 11. This chain's CDR3 is CASSPHVGLASSYNEQFF. In DNA, the CDR3 is TGTGCCAGTAGTCCCCACGTGGGACTAGCTAGCTCCTACAATGAGCAGTTCTTC. The full variable domain, completed using reference TRBV19 and TRBJ2-1, is DGGITQSPKYLFRKEGQNVTLSCEQNLNHDAMYWYRQDPGQGLRLIYYSQIVNDFQKGDIAEGYSVSREKKESFPLTVTSAQKNPTAFYLCASSPHVGLASSYNEQFFGPGTRLTVL.

The V gene is TRBV19, the J gene TRBJ1-6; D not resolved. Per germline, CDR1 LNHDA and CDR2 SQIVND (reference sequence). Trimming removed 4 bases from V and 7 bases from J, with 17 bases in between. This CDR3 has 16 amino acids. The CDR3 sequence is CASSNWREGRNSPLHF. CDR3 coding DNA: TGTGCCAGTAGTAATTGGAGGGAAGGAAGGAATTCACCCCTCCACTTT.

This chain uses TRBV7-9 with TRBJ2-1; TRBD2 aligns across 12 bases. The CDR3 runs to 17 residues. Trimming cost V 7 bases and J 2 bases; bases outside gene matches: 9. Looked up from germline, CDR1 is SEHNR and CDR2 is FQNEAQ (reference sequence). The CDR3 loop is CASIDRTSGRPYNEQFF. CDR3 coding DNA: TGTGCCAGCATAGACAGAACTAGCGGGAGGCCCTACAATGAGCAGTTCTTC.

The chain uses TRBV6-5 and TRBJ2-7; D perhaps matches TRBD1 (6 bases). CDR1 and CDR2 from the germline V gene are MNHEY and SVGAGI. Trimming pared 2 bases from V and 1 base from J, leaving 9 bases between. The CDR3 has 14 residues. Here the CDR3 DNA reads TGTGCCAGCAGTTACCGGGACATATCCTACGAGCAGTACTTC. Its translation is CASSYRDISYEQYF.

The genes are TRBV19 and TRBJ2-6; tentatively, D is TRBD1 (6 bases). V lost 7 bases and J lost 0, with 10 bases in between. This CDR3 comprises 15 residues. Germline lookup yields CDR1 LNHDA and CDR2 SQIVND (reference sequence). The CDR3 reads CASTGANSGANVLTF. CDR3 sequence (DNA): TGTGCCAGTACAGGGGCGAACTCTGGGGCCAACGTCCTGACTTTC.

The chain carries TRBV7-8 and TRBJ2-2, with no clear D. Germline CDR1 reads SGHVS; CDR2 reads FQNEAQ. The ends were cut back, 5 bases at V and 2 bases at J, with 12 bases in the middle. CDR3 length equals 15 residues. CDR3: CASSPLTVNTGELFF. CDR3 nucleotide sequence: TGTGCCAGCAGCCCCCTCACGGTTAACACCGGGGAGCTGTTTTTT.

The CDR3: CASSGSPGQGQPQHF. CDR3 nucleotide sequence: TGTGCCAGCAGCGGTTCCCCGGGACAGGGGCAGCCCCAGCATTTT. The chain recombines TRBV5-4 with TRBJ1-5; 10 positions match TRBD1. Germline trimming cut 4 bases from V and 7 bases from J; bases unmatched to any gene: 8. Germline CDR1 SGHNT, CDR2 YYREEE (reference sequence). The length of the CDR3 is 15 residues.